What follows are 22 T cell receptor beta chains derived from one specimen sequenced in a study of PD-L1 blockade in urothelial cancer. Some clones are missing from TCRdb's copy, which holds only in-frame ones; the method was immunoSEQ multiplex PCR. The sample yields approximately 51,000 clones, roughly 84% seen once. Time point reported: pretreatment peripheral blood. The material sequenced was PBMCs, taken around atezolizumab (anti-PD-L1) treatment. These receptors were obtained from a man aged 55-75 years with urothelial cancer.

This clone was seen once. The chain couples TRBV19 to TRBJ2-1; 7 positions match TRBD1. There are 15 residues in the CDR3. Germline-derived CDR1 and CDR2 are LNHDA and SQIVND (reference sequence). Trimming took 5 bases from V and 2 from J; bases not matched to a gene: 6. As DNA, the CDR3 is TGTGCCAGTAGTGGAAGACAGGGTACCTACAATGAGCAGTTCTTC. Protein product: CASSGRQGTYNEQFF.

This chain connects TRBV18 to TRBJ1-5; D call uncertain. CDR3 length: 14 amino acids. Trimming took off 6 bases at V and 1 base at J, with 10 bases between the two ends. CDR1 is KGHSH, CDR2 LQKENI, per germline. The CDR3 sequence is CASSEVGSNQPQHF. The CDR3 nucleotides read TGTGCCAGCTCCGAGGTCGGGAGCAATCAGCCCCAGCATTTT.

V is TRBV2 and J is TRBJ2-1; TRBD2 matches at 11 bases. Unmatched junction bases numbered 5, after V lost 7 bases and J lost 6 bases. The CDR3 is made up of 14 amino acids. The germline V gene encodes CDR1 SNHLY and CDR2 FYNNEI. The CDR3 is CASNPGLAANEQFF. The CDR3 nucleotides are TGTGCCAGCAACCCGGGACTAGCGGCCAATGAGCAGTTCTTC.

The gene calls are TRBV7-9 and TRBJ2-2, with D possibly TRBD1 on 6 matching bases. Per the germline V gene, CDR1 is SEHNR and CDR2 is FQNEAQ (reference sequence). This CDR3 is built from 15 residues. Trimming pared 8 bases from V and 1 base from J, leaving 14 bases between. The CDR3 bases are TGTGCCAGCGGCCCCGGGACAAAGAACACCGGGGAGCTGTTTTTT. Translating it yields CASGPGTKNTGELFF.

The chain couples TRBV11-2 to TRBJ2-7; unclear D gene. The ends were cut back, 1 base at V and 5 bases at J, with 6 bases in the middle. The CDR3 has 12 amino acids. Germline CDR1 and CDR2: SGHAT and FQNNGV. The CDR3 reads CASSLATHEQYF. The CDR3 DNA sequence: TGTGCCAGCAGCTTAGCCACTCACGAGCAGTACTTC.

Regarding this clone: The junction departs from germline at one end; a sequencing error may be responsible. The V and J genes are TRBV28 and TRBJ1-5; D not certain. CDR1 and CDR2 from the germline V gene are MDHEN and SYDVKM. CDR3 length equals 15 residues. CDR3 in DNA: TGTGCCGGCAGCAACCGCGGCACCTCCAATCAGCCCCAGCATTTT. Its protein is CAGSNRGTSNQPQHF.

DNA of the CDR3: TGTGCCAGCTCACGAACGGGGGCTGAAGCTTTCTTT. Translation gives CASSRTGAEAFF. The chain is built from TRBV18 and TRBJ1-1; D is perhaps TRBD1 (5 bases). V lost 4 bases and J 6 bases, leaving 9 bases between the germline ends. Per the germline V gene, CDR1 is KGHSH and CDR2 is LQKENI. The CDR3 covers 12 residues.

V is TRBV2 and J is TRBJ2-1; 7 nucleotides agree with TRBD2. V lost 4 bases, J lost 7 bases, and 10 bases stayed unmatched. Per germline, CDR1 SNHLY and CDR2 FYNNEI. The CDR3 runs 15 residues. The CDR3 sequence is CASSAEFGGRNEQFF. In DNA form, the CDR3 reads TGTGCCAGCAGTGCCGAGTTCGGCGGGAGAAATGAGCAGTTCTTC. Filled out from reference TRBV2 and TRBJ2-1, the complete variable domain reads EPEVTQTPSHQVTQMGQEVILRCVPISNHLYFYWYRQILGQKVEFLVSFYNNEISEKSEIFDDQFSVERPDGSNFTLKIRSTKLEDSAMYFCASSAEFGGRNEQFFGPGTRLTVL.

Here the CDR3 DNA reads TGCGCCAGCAGCTTACAGGGGGCACCAATCCAAGAGACCCAGTACTTC. Protein product: CASSLQGAPIQETQYF. This rearrangement joins TRBV5-1 to TRBJ2-5, with TRBD1 matching 9 bases. The CDR3 is 16 amino acids. After removal of 2 bases from V and 1 base from J, the junction contained 6 bases not matched to a gene. Germline V gives CDR1 SGHRS, CDR2 YFSETQ.

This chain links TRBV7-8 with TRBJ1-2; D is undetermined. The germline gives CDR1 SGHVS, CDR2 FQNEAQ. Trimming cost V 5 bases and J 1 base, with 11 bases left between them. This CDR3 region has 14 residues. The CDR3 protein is CASSQLGSNYGYTF. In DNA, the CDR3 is TGTGCCAGCAGCCAGCTGGGCAGTAACTATGGCTACACCTTC.

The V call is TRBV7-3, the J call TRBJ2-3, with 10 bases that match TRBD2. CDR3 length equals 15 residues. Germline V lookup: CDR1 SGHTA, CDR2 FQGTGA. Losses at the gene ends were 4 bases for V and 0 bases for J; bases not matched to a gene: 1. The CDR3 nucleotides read TGTGCCAGCAGCTATAGCGGGGGGAGCACAGATACGCAGTATTTT. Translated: CASSYSGGSTDTQYF.

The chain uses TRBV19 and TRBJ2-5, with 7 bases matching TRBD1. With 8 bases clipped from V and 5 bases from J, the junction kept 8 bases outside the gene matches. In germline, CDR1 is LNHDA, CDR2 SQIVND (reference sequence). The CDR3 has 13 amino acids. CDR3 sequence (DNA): TGTGCCAGTCGGCGTGAGGGGGCCGAGACCCAGTACTTC. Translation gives CASRREGAETQYF.

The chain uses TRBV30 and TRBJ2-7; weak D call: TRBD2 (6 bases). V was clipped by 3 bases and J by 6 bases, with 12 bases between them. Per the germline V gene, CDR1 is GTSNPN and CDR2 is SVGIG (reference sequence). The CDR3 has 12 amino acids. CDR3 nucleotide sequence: TGTGCCTGGAGCGCGGGACCGGCCGAGCAGTACTTC. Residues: CAWSAGPAEQYF. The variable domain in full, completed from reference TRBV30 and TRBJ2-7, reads SQTIHQWPATLVQPVGSPLSLECTVEGTSNPNLYWYRQAAGRGLQLLFYSVGIGQISSEVPQNLSASRPQDRQFILSSKKLLLSDSGFYLCAWSAGPAEQYFGPGTRLTVT.

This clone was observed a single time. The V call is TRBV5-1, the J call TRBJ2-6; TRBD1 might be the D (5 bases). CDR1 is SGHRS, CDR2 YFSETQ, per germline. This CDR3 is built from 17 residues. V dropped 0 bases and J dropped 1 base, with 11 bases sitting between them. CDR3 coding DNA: TGCGCCAGCAGCTTGGGTGACAGCCCTTCTGGGGCCAACGTCCTGACTTTC. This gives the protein CASSLGDSPSGANVLTF.

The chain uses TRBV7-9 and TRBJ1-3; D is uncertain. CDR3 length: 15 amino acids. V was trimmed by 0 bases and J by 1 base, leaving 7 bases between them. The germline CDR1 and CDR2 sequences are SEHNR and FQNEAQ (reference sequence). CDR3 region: CASSLALLSGNTIYF. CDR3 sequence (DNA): TGTGCCAGCAGCTTAGCTCTCCTTTCTGGAAACACCATATATTTT.

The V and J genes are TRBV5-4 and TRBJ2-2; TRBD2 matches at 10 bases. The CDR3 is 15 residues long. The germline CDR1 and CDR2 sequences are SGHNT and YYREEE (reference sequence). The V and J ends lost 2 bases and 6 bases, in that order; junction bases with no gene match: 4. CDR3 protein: CASSFTSGIAGELFF. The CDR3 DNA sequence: TGTGCCAGCAGCTTTACTAGCGGGATTGCCGGGGAGCTGTTTTTT.

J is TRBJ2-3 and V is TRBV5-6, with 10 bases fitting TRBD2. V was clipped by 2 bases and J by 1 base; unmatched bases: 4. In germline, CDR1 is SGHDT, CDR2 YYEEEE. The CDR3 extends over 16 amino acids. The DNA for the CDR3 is TGTGCCAGCAGCTTCGGTAGCGGGGGGCGCACAGATACGCAGTATTTT. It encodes CASSFGSGGRTDTQYF.

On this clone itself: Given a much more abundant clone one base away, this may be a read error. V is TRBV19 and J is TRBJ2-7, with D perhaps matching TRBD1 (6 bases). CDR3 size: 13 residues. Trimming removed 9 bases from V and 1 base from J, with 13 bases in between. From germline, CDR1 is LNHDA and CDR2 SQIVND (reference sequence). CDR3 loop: CASSQDSSYEQYF. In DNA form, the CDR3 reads TGTGCCAGCAGCCAGGACAGTTCCTACGAGCAGTACTTC.

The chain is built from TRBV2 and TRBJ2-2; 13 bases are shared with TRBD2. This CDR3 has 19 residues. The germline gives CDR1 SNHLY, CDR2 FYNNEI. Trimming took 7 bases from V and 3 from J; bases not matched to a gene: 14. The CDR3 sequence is CASKIGLAGVKGDTGELFF. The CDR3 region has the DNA TGTGCCAGCAAAATCGGACTAGCGGGAGTTAAAGGTGACACCGGGGAGCTGTTTTTT.

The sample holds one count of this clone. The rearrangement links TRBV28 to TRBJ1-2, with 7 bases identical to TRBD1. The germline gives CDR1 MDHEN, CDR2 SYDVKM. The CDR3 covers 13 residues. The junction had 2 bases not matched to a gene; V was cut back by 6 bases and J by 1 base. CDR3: CASRPGGNYGYTF. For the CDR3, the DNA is TGTGCCAGCAGACCAGGGGGTAACTATGGCTACACCTTC.

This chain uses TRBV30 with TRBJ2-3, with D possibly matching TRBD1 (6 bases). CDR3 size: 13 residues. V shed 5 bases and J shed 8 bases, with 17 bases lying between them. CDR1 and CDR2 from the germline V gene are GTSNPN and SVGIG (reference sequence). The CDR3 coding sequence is TGTGCCTGGGGGGGCGACGATAAAGGTACGCAGTATTTT. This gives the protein CAWGGDDKGTQYF.

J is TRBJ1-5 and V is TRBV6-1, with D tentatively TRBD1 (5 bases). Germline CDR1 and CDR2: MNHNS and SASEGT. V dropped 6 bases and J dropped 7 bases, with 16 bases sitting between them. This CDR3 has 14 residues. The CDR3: CASSAGGLAQPQHF. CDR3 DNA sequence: TGTGCCAGCAGCGCCGGGGGTTTAGCGCAGCCCCAGCATTTT.